This T cell receptor beta chain was sequenced during a study of neurological immune-mediated disorders. Germline CDR1 KGHDR, CDR2 SFDVKD. V was pared by 2 bases and J by 5 bases, with 11 bases of the junction left unmatched. CDR3 length equals 17 residues. This clonotype was recorded many times. TCRdb re-called the 5' RACE reads with MiXCR, one entry per CDR3 protein. Among 20,000 or so distinct CDR3 sequences listed, under 15% were seen once. The clonotype originates from a woman aged 40 to 50 with HTLV-1-associated myelopathy (HAM/TSP). The V and J genes are TRBV24-1 and TRBJ2-5, with 9 nucleotides matching TRBD2. Sequencing used PBMCs. The CDR3 loop reads CATSDSIRTSEGETQYF. CDR3 coding DNA: TGTGCCACCAGTGATTCGATTCGGACTAGCGAGGGGGAGACCCAGTACTTC.